These 6 T cell receptor beta chains were all obtained from the same sample, sequenced in a study of blood T cell repertoires in COVID-19. Repertoires were generated with immunoSEQ multiplex PCR, while TCRdb's copy carries only in-frame clones and drops some. The sample holds about 160,000 clones, 70% to 90% seen once. The sample was peripheral blood. These receptors originate from an elderly man with COVID-19, enrolled during active disease.

This chain uses TRBV6-5 with TRBJ1-1, with TRBD1 matching 8 bases. J lost 1 base, V lost 6 bases, and 4 bases had no gene match. The CDR3 runs to 14 residues. The germline V gene has CDR1 MNHEY and CDR2 SVGAGI. CDR3 nucleotides: TGTGCCAGCAGACCAGGGACAGGGAACACTGAAGCTTTCTTT. The encoded protein is CASRPGTGNTEAFF.

This chain links TRBV7-2 with TRBJ1-2; no reliable D call. Germline V gene sequence: CDR1 SGHTA, CDR2 FQGNSA. The CDR3 sequence is 15 residues long. V was shortened by 2 bases and J by 4 bases, with 14 bases between the two germline ends. CDR3 loop: CASSLSQTGVYGYTF. CDR3 nucleotides: TGTGCCAGCAGCTTATCTCAAACCGGGGTCTATGGCTACACCTTC.

This chain connects TRBV9 to TRBJ1-3; no definite D call. Trimming took 1 base from V and 0 from J, leaving 8 bases between them. CDR3 size: 15 residues. The germline gives CDR1 SGDLS, CDR2 YYNGEE. The CDR3 spells CASSVIPLSGNTIYF. The CDR3 DNA reads as TGTGCCAGCAGCGTAATCCCCCTCTCTGGAAACACCATATATTTT.

V is TRBV28 and J is TRBJ2-7; D may be TRBD1 (6 bases). CDR1 and CDR2 from the germline V gene are MDHEN and SYDVKM. The CDR3 loop spans 16 amino acids. Between the trimmed V and J ends, which lost 3 bases and 1 base, there was a span of 16 bases. The CDR3 reads CASSLVGTLLSYEQYF. The CDR3 DNA follows: TGTGCCAGCAGTTTGGTCGGGACACTCCTTTCCTACGAGCAGTACTTC.

This chain uses TRBV3-1 (or the pseudogene TRBV3-2) with TRBJ1-5; no firm D call. The germline gives CDR1 LGHDT, CDR2 YNNKEL (reference sequence). The CDR3 runs 13 residues. Trimming pared 4 bases from V and 4 bases from J, leaving 8 bases between. The CDR3 reads CASSPNSNQPQHF. In DNA, the CDR3 is TGTGCCAGCAGCCCCAACTCTAATCAGCCCCAGCATTTT.

The CDR3 sequence is CATQGLNYGYTF. The CDR3 nucleotides are TGTGCCACCCAGGGCCTTAACTATGGCTACACCTTC. The chain is built from TRBV12-3 or TRBV12-4 and TRBJ1-2; D might be TRBD1 (5 bases). The CDR3 spans 12 residues. V shed 10 bases and J shed 1 base, with 10 bases lying between them.